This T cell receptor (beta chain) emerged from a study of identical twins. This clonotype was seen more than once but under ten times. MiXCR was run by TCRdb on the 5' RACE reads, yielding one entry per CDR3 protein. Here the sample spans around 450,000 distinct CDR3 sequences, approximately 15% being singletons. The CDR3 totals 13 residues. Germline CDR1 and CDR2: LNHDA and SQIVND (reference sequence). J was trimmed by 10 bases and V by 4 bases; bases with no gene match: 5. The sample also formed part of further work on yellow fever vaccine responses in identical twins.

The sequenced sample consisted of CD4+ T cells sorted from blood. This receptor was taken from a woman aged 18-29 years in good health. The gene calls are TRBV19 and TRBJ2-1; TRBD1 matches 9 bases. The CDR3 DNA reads TGTGCCAGTAGTACCGGACAGGGGCTAGAGCAGTTCTTC. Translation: CASSTGQGLEQFF.